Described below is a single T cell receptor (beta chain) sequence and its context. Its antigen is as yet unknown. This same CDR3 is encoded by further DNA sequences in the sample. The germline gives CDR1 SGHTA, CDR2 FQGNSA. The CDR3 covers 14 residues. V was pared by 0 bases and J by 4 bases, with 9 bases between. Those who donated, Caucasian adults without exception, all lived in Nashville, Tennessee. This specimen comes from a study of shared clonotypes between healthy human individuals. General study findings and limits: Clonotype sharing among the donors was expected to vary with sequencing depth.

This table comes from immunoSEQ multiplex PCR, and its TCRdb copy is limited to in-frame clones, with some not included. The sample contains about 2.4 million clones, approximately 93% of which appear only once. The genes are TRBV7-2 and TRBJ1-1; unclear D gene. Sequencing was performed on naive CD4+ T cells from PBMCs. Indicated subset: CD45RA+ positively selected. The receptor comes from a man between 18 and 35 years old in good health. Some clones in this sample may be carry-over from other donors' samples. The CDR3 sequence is CASSLATGGTEAFF. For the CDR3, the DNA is TGTGCCAGCAGCTTAGCCACGGGCGGCACTGAAGCTTTCTTT.